The present T cell receptor beta chain was sequenced within a study of blood T cell repertoires in COVID-19. Study details: Sites across the United States, Italy and Spain contributed samples from acute and convalescent COVID-19.

Germline lookup yields CDR1 ENHRY and CDR2 SYGVKD. The J segment lost 2 bases and the V segment lost 6 bases, leaving 7 bases of the junction unmatched. This CDR3 comprises 14 residues. The table lists this clone with a count of one. Participants, about 18 to 90 years old, spanned some 23 US areas. Cohort placement rested on clinical history that participants reported themselves. In the original workflow: By means of reference gene primer amplification, nucleated cell counts were estimated. Only in-frame clones appear in the TCRdb table, and some are missing; sequencing was by immunoSEQ multiplex PCR. Clone size and the V and J calls come from that table; the DNA yielded D and trimming. This table has a few hundred thousand clones, 89% appearing once.

Sequencing was carried out using PBMCs or T cells enriched from blood (not recorded which). The clonotype originates from a woman in her forties who had recovered from COVID-19. The V gene is TRBV10-3, the J gene TRBJ2-7, with 7 bases aligning to TRBD1. This CDR3 reads CAIRNRDRAYEQYF. CDR3 coding DNA: TGTGCCATCAGGAACCGGGACAGAGCCTACGAGCAGTACTTC.